This T cell receptor (beta chain) was captured by sequencing in a study of shared clonotypes between healthy human individuals. The wider study: For every donor, three CD4 naive, three CD4 memory, two CD8 naive and one CD8 memory plates were used. Study-level results: Large depth notwithstanding, sorted-subset sequencing proved incomplete by rarefaction.

This table comes from immunoSEQ multiplex PCR, and its TCRdb copy is limited to in-frame clones, with some not included. Of about 2 million clones detected, roughly 94% appear once; the ten largest clones hold under 1.5%. Germline CDR1 and CDR2: PRHDT and FYEKMQ (reference sequence). V dropped 4 bases and J dropped 3 bases, with 13 bases sitting between them. The CDR3 runs 14 residues. Concerning this clone: Its antigen is not known.

Selected positively for CCR7 and CD45RO-negative, naive CD8 cells excluded terminally differentiated effector memory CD45RA+ cells. Specimen: naive CD8+ T cells sorted from blood. This TCR was sampled from a man aged 18-30 years in good health. The rearrangement links TRBV13 to TRBJ2-7, with D unclear. This CDR3 reads CASSYESSDYEQYF. The CDR3 coding sequence is TGTGCCAGCAGCTATGAGTCGAGCGACTACGAGCAGTACTTC.